This T cell receptor (beta chain) was identified in a study of T cells in localized non-small cell lung cancer. Overall study findings and caveats: Sequencing covered just one tumor region, so heterogeneity cannot be ruled out. Overall survival was longer when the density of T cells in the blood was higher.

Details on this clone: Its antigen is still unknown.

TCRdb's table, derived via immunoSEQ multiplex PCR, lists solely in-frame clones and lacks some. The sample contains some 30,000 clones, about 88% of which appear only once. Germline V gene lookup returns CDR1 SGHRS and CDR2 YFSETQ. The CDR3 has 16 amino acids. V lost 1 base and J 2 bases, leaving 16 bases between the germline ends. Sample: peripheral blood, taken before any cancer treatment. The chain recombines TRBV5-1 with TRBJ2-7; weak D call: TRBD2 (6 bases). The receptor's source is a female donor over 55 with stage I lung adenocarcinoma. The CDR3, as DNA: TGCGCCAGCAGCTTGTATGGGACGGACTATACCTACGAGCAGTACTTC. As protein: CASSLYGTDYTYEQYF. The full variable domain, rest sourced from reference TRBV5-1 and TRBJ2-7, is KAGVTQTPRYLIKTRGQQVTLSCSPISGHRSVSWYQQTPGQGLQFLFEYFSETQRNKGNFPGRFSGRQFSNSRSEMNVSTLELGDSALYLCASSLYGTDYTYEQYFGPGTRLTVT.